These T cell receptor beta chains were read from a single sample in a study of cytomegalovirus exposure and HLA in healthy donors. Assay used: immunoSEQ multiplex PCR; TCRdb lists only in-frame clones, some missing. The table lists about 110,000 clones, 82% of them singletons. Sequencing was done on a sample of PBMCs. The receptors come from a man aged 25 to 40 in good health and CMV-seropositive. CDR3s include the opening cysteine and the closing phenylalanine or tryptophan. Fields, in order: J gene, D gene, V gene, clone size, CDR3 DNA, CDR3 protein. A D gene is named only where the DNA matches it firmly. Rows give clone size only sometimes, using once, few, many, or a class for an expanded clone.

>TRBJ2-7|TRBD1|TRBV18|-
TGTGCCAGCTCACCACCAGGGGACAGGGGTCAAAGTCAGCAGTACTTC
CASSPPGDRGQSQQYF
>TRBJ1-2|-|TRBV5-1|-
TGCGCCAGCAGACAGGAGCGAGCTAACTATGGCTACACCTTC
CASRQERANYGYTF
>TRBJ1-1|-|TRBV5-4|-
TGTGCCAGCAGCTTGGATCTCAGGCAGAGCACTGAAGCTTTCTTT
CASSLDLRQSTEAFF
>TRBJ1-6|-|TRBV6-4|-
TGTGCCAGCAGGACAGGATATAATTCACCCCTCCACTTT
CASRTGYNSPLHF
>TRBJ2-1|TRBD1|TRBV4-1|-
TGCGCCAGCAGTCTACGAGGGGGCTCTTCGGTCAATGAGCAGTTCTTC
CASSLRGGSSVNEQFF
>TRBJ2-3|-|TRBV7-8|-
TGTGCCAGCAGCTTAAGAGGTTCGGGGGTCAGCACAGATACGCAGTATTTT
CASSLRGSGVSTDTQYF
>TRBJ1-2|TRBD1|TRBV5-4|-
TGTGCCAGCAGCCTAAGACAGGGGGTTCTCTATGGCTACACCTTC
CASSLRQGVLYGYTF
>TRBJ2-5|-|TRBV11-1|-
TGTGCCAGCAGCTTAGGGTTGACAGCTTTGGGAGAGACCCAGTACTTC
CASSLGLTALGETQYF
>TRBJ2-2|-|TRBV5-1|-
TGCGCCAGCAGCTTGCCCCAAGGGGTTTTGAACACCGGGGAGCTGTTTTTT
CASSLPQGVLNTGELFF
>TRBJ1-1|-|TRBV7-9|-
TGTGCCAGCAGCTTAGGAGCATCTTCCCAACTCAACACTGAAGCTTTCTTT
CASSLGASSQLNTEAFF
>TRBJ1-1|TRBD1|TRBV6-5|-
TGTGCCAGCAGTTACGACAGGGGGCAAACTGAAGCTTTCTTT
CASSYDRGQTEAFF
>TRBJ2-5|-|TRBV7-8|-
TGTGCCAGCAGCTTAGCGGGGCTAGGTACTCAAGAGACCCAGTACTTC
CASSLAGLGTQETQYF
>TRBJ1-6|-|TRBV5-1|-
TGCGCCAGCAGCTTGTATCCAGAAACTAATTCACCCCTCCACTTT
CASSLYPETNSPLHF
>TRBJ1-3|TRBD1|TRBV5-1|few
TGCGCCAGCAGTACCGCCGGGACAGGGGCTGGAAACACCATATATTTT
CASSTAGTGAGNTIYF
>TRBJ1-1|TRBD1|TRBV5-4|-
TGTGCCAGCAGCCTTGCAGGGGGAAACACTGAAGCTTTCTTT
CASSLAGGNTEAFF
>TRBJ2-7|TRBD1|TRBV19|once
TGTGCCAGTAGCGGGACAGGAAAAACCTACGAGCAGTACTTC
CASSGTGKTYEQYF
>TRBJ2-2|TRBD2|TRBV28|-
TGTGCCAGCAGGACCGGGACCGGGGGGACCGGGGAGCTGTTTTTT
CASRTGTGGTGELFF
>TRBJ1-4|TRBD1|TRBV5-1|-
TGCGCCAGCGCTACTCTAGGGACAGTAAATGAAAAACTGTTTTTT
CASATLGTVNEKLFF
>TRBJ1-1|TRBD1|TRBV7-9|-
TGTGCCAGCAGCCCGGGACAGTACGAGTCTGAAGCTTTCTTT
CASSPGQYESEAFF
>TRBJ1-4|-|TRBV13|-
TGTGCCAGCAGTAACAGTCTTTCTAATGAAAAACTGTTTTTT
CASSNSLSNEKLFF
>TRBJ2-7|-|TRBV12-5|-
TGTGCTAGTGGTTTCCTCTACGAGCAGTACTTC
CASGFLYEQYF
>TRBJ2-5|-|TRBV18|-
TGTGCCAGCTCACGGTCATACAGGGAAGCGGAGTACTTC
CASSRSYREAEYF
>TRBJ1-6|-|TRBV7-9|few
TGTTCCAGCAGCTCAATTCAGCCAGGGGATTCACCCCTCCACTTT
CSSSSIQPGDSPLHF
>TRBJ1-1|TRBD1|TRBV11-2|-
TGTGCCAGCAGCTTACAGGGGGGCACTGAAGCTTTCTTT
CASSLQGGTEAFF
>TRBJ1-2|TRBD1|TRBV5-1|-
TGCGCCAGCAGCTCCCGGACAGGGGCGGATGGCTACACCTTC
CASSSRTGADGYTF
>TRBJ1-2|-|TRBV27|-
TGTGCCAGCAGTTTATCGGGGCCGTCCCATCTCGGCTACACCTTC
CASSLSGPSHLGYTF
>TRBJ2-3|TRBD2|TRBV2|-
TGTGCCAGCAGCGCTCGACTAGCGGGGGCCCTAAGCACAGATACGCAGTATTTT
CASSARLAGALSTDTQYF
>TRBJ1-4|TRBD1|TRBV7-9|-
TGTGCCAGCAGCAAGGACAGGGGGCACTCGGGTGAAAAACTGTTTTTT
CASSKDRGHSGEKLFF
>TRBJ1-5|-|TRBV6-6|-
TGTGCCAGCAGTTACCGTGACCGGGAGCCCCAGCATTTT
CASSYRDREPQHF
>TRBJ1-1|-|TRBV6-1|-
TGTGCCAGCAGCCACAGACTGAACACTGAAGCTTTCTTT
CASSHRLNTEAFF
>TRBJ2-3|TRBD2|TRBV11-2|-
TGTGCCAGCAGCTTAGATCCTAGCGGGGCCCCAGATACGCAGTATTTT
CASSLDPSGAPDTQYF
>TRBJ2-1|TRBD2|TRBV6-1|-
TGTGCCAGCAGTTCGGGACTAGCGGGGCGGGGTGAGCAGTTCTTC
CASSSGLAGRGEQFF
>TRBJ2-1|-|TRBV4-1|-
TGCGCCAGCAGCCGCCAAGTGGCCAATGAGCAGTTCTTC
CASSRQVANEQFF
>TRBJ2-5|TRBD1|TRBV27|-
TGTGCCAGCGGAAGGACAGGGACAAAAGAGACCCAGTACTTC
CASGRTGTKETQYF
>TRBJ1-2|-|TRBV5-1|-
TGCGCCAGCAGCTTGTCCGGGGACTATGGCTACACCTTC
CASSLSGDYGYTF
>TRBJ1-2|-|TRBV18|-
TGTGCCAGCTCACCCGCACGGACAGCCCTTTTTGGCTACACCTTC
CASSPARTALFGYTF
>TRBJ2-4|-|TRBV11-2|-
TGTGCCAGCAGCCCCCCAGGGAAAGCCAAAAACAGTCAGTACTTC
CASSPPGKAKNSQYF
>TRBJ2-7|-|TRBV20-1|-
TGCAGTGCTAGTACCAGCTACGAGCAGTACTTC
CSASTSYEQYF
>TRBJ1-1|TRBD1|TRBV19|few
TGTGCCAGTAGTAAGTGGCGCCGGGACAGGGGAAAGACTGAAGCTTTCTTT
CASSKWRRDRGKTEAFF
>TRBJ1-1|-|TRBV13|once
TGTGCCAGCAGCAAAAGGGGACTTGGTGATAACACTGAAGCTTTCTTT
CASSKRGLGDNTEAFF
>TRBJ1-1|-|TRBV5-6|-
TGTGCCAGCAGCTTGGGAGTCACTGAAGCTTTCTTT
CASSLGVTEAFF
>TRBJ2-7|-|TRBV6-5|-
TGTGCCAGCAGTCTCACGAGAGGGGAGCAGTACTTC
CASSLTRGEQYF
>TRBJ1-2|TRBD1|TRBV6-6|once
TGTGCCTCCTCGGACAGGGGTGAGGTTGGCTATGGCTACACCTTC
CASSDRGEVGYGYTF
>TRBJ2-7|-|TRBV4-1|-
TGCGCCAGCAGCCAAGATGCGGGAACTCTCTACGAGCAGTACTTC
CASSQDAGTLYEQYF
>TRBJ1-2|TRBD1|TRBV5-1|-
TGCGCCAGCAGCCCGTGGACAGGGGAGCTCTATGGCTACACCTTC
CASSPWTGELYGYTF
>TRBJ2-3|TRBD2|TRBV5-8|few
TGTGCCAGCAGCCAAGGACTAGTAGTACGGGGCACAGATACGCAGTATTTT
CASSQGLVVRGTDTQYF
>TRBJ1-5|-|TRBV30|-
TGTGCCTGGAGTGTGACAGAAAATCAGCCCCAGCATTTT
CAWSVTENQPQHF
>TRBJ2-7|-|TRBV2|-
TGTGCCAGCGCTACTAGCGAGCAGTACTTC
CASATSEQYF
>TRBJ1-5|TRBD1|TRBV7-9|few
TGTTCCAGCAGCGCCCCGCAGGGACAGGACCTCAATCAGCCCCAGCATTTT
CSSSAPQGQDLNQPQHF
>TRBJ2-5|TRBD2|TRBV19|-
TGTGCCAGTGGACTAGCGGGGCAGTCGGGCCAAGAGACCCAGTACTTC
CASGLAGQSGQETQYF
>TRBJ1-5|TRBD1|TRBV7-6|-
TGTGCCAGCAGCTTGAGCACAGGGGGCTGGGAACAGCCCCAGCATTTT
CASSLSTGGWEQPQHF
>TRBJ1-5|-|TRBV19|-
TGTGCCGCCAACAGGGTGGGTCAGCCCCAGCATTTT
CAANRVGQPQHF
>TRBJ2-7|TRBD2|TRBV5-5|-
TGTGCCAGCAGCTCTAGCGGGGGGGCGGCTCAAAAGCAGTACTTC
CASSSSGGAAQKQYF